The clone carrying this T cell receptor beta chain was picked up one time. Its antigen is not identified. This entry is derived from a study of vaccination effects on CD4 cells after COVID-19. In the ViraFEST assay, antigen-specific CD4+ clonotypes were identified by expansion after peptide-pool stimulation. Upon completion of 10 days in culture, CD4+ T cells were isolated. As their vaccination, participants received two doses of either BNT162b2 or mRNA-1273. Nobody among the vaccine recipients had prior SARS-CoV-2 infection (nucleocapsid antibodies were negative). The protocol was immunoSEQ multiplex PCR, while the TCRdb copy is restricted to in-frame clones and leaves out a portion. This sample carries more than 25,000 clones, approximately 70% of them seen once, and the ten largest clones take around 15%. Findings and caveats of the study: Marked clonal contraction was seen late after vaccination (in both infection- and vaccine-induced clones). A shortage of convalescent patients and an absence of early post-infection timepoints characterized the study.

The CDR3 covers 15 residues. Germline-derived CDR1 and CDR2 are LNHDA and SQIVND (reference sequence). J was trimmed by 6 bases and V by 6 bases; bases with no gene match: 9. The sequence was obtained from a human donor who received a COVID-19 vaccine. V and J are TRBV19 and TRBJ1-4; TRBD1 agrees at 8 bases. Sequenced here: CD4+ T cells from PBMCs cultured with HCoV-229E spike peptides, sampled after COVID-19 vaccination. The CDR3 DNA reads TGTGCCAGTAGGCAGGCAGGGGGCGGTTATGAAAAACTGTTTTTT. This gives the protein CASRQAGGGYEKLFF.